The T cell receptor beta chain described here comes from a study of cytomegalovirus exposure and HLA in healthy donors. CDR3 length: 16 residues. CDR1 and CDR2 (germline): MNHEY, SMNVEV (reference sequence). V shed 9 bases, J shed 5 bases, and the junction held 9 bases outside the gene matches. Findings and caveats of the study: It was approximately 170 TCR beta chains that were listed as cytomegalovirus-associated.

In regard to this clone: Its antigen is unidentified.

Healthy bone marrow donors supplied every sample. A multiplex PCR was run with 60 Vbeta primers and 13 Jbeta primers. Sequenced by immunoSEQ multiplex PCR; TCRdb stores in-frame clones only, minus some. Of 120,000 to 150,000 clones in the sample, about 75% were seen once. Sequencing input: PBMCs. This receptor was taken from a male donor in good health and CMV-seronegative. The chain has TRBV27 and TRBJ2-2; 13 bases line up with TRBD2. The CDR3 loop reads CASSRLAGGITGELFF. The DNA of the CDR3 is TGTGCCAGTTCCCGACTAGCGGGAGGTATTACCGGGGAGCTGTTTTTT.